Following are 22 T cell receptor beta chains from one sample sequenced in a study of T cell repertoires in cytomegalovirus infection. From the reads, TCRdb called clonotypes with MiXCR, one entry per CDR3 protein. The repertoire has hundreds of thousands of distinct CDR3 sequences, around 29% of them found once; the top ten carry 11% to 15%. These receptors have no known antigen. The sequencing used cultured CD8+ T cells from PBMCs, collected from culture after CMV antigen stimulation. These receptors were collected from a human donor in good health (CMV status not recorded). Some clones in this sample may be carry-over from other donors' samples.

This clonotype was detected only a few times. The chain carries TRBV7-9 and TRBJ2-5; TRBD2 agrees at 12 bases. CDR1 and CDR2 (germline): SEHNR, FQNEAQ (reference sequence). V dropped 2 bases and J dropped 4; count of bases not matched to a gene: 2. There are 15 residues in the CDR3. The DNA of the CDR3 is TGTGCCAGCAGCTTAAAGACTAGCGGGGGAGAGACCCAGTACTTC. It encodes CASSLKTSGGETQYF.

Comments on this clonotype: A much larger clone differs by one base, so this may be a read error. The chain is built from TRBV7-6 and TRBJ2-5; TRBD2 aligns across 8 bases. The CDR3 is made up of 14 amino acids. The germline V gene encodes CDR1 SGHVS and CDR2 FNYEAQ. V shed 7 bases, J shed 7 bases, and the junction held 11 bases outside the gene matches. CDR3 sequence reads: CASTLGGGPVTQYF. The CDR3 DNA is TGTGCCAGCACCCTCGGGGGGGGCCCGGTGACCCAGTACTTC.

This clonotype showed up just a few times. CDR3 coding DNA: TGTGCCAGCAGCTTAGTTGAAGGGAATGAAAAACTGTTTTTT. Residues: CASSLVEGNEKLFF. This chain connects TRBV7-9 to TRBJ1-4, with unresolved D. Trimming left V 1 base short and J 5 bases short, with 8 bases between. CDR3 length: 14 amino acids. Germline V CDR1 and CDR2: SEHNR, FQNEAQ (reference sequence).

This clonotype was counted only a few times. The V gene is TRBV5-6, the J gene TRBJ1-6; possible D gene TRBD1, 6 bases. The V end lost 0 bases, the J end lost 0 bases, and 10 bases lay between the germline ends. The CDR3 covers 17 residues. The germline gives CDR1 SGHDT, CDR2 YYEEEE. The CDR3 region is CASSLGGTSSYNSPLHF. In DNA form, the CDR3 reads TGTGCCAGCAGCTTGGGTGGGACAAGCTCCTATAATTCACCCCTCCACTTT.

The chain links TRBV28 to TRBJ2-7, with TRBD1 matching 7 bases. The CDR3 runs 14 residues. CDR1 MDHEN and CDR2 SYDVKM come from the germline V gene. J was trimmed by 2 bases and V by 6 bases; bases with no gene match: 7. The CDR3 protein is CASSGRGPAYEQYV. The CDR3 region has the DNA TGTGCCAGCAGCGGAAGGGGGCCTGCCTACGAGCAGTACGTC.

The rearrangement joins TRBV12-3 or TRBV12-4 to TRBJ2-3; either TRBD1 or TRBD2 may fit D (6 bases each). The V end lost 9 bases, the J end lost 4 bases, and 17 bases lay between the germline ends. The CDR3 runs to 14 residues. Here the CDR3 reads CASPPGGTADTQYF. The CDR3 bases are TGTGCCAGTCCCCCCGGGGGCACTGCAGATACGCAGTATTTT.

The chain carries TRBV29-1 and TRBJ1-1; 8 nucleotides align to TRBD1. The CDR3 length is 12 residues. CDR1 is SQVTM and CDR2 is ANQGSEA in the germline V gene. Trimming cost V 6 bases and J 4 bases; bases outside gene matches: 4. The CDR3 DNA is TGCAGCGTGCTGACAGGGGTCACTGAAGCTTTCTTT. This encodes CSVLTGVTEAFF.

This clonotype has at least ten counts. This chain uses TRBV7-2 with TRBJ2-7; TRBD1 matches 7 bases. Germline V gene sequence: CDR1 SGHTA, CDR2 FQGNSA. The CDR3 loop spans 15 amino acids. Losses at the gene ends were 3 bases for V and 4 bases for J; bases not matched to a gene: 9. The CDR3 DNA reads as TGTGCCAGCAGCTTCGGGACAGCCCGCGGGTACGAGCAGTACTTC. Translation: CASSFGTARGYEQYF.

This clonotype was recorded a few times. The chain is built from TRBV7-6 and TRBJ1-1, with 9 bases aligning to TRBD1. V gave up 6 bases and J gave up 5 bases; unmatched junction bases: 7. CDR1 and CDR2 from the germline V gene are SGHVS and FNYEAQ. This CDR3 contains 14 residues. The CDR3 is CASSRRQGGTEAFF. CDR3 in DNA: TGTGCCAGCAGTCGAAGACAGGGGGGGACTGAAGCTTTCTTT.

This clonotype was observed a few times. This chain uses TRBV7-2 with TRBJ2-3; TRBD1 matches at 11 bases. The junction had 9 bases not matched to a gene; V was cut back by 2 bases and J by 2 bases. In germline, CDR1 is SGHTA, CDR2 FQGNSA. The CDR3 runs to 18 residues. The CDR3 loop reads CASSLIGIGQGATDTQYF. The DNA for the CDR3 is TGTGCCAGCAGCTTAATAGGTATAGGACAGGGGGCCACAGATACGCAGTATTTT. Combining the CDR3 with reference TRBV7-2 and TRBJ2-3 gives the whole variable domain GAGVSQSPSNKVTEKGKDVELRCDPISGHTALYWYRQSLGQGLEFLIYFQGNSAPDKSGLPSDRFSAERTGGSVSTLTIQRTQQEDSAVYLCASSLIGIGQGATDTQYFGPGTRLTVL.

This clonotype occurred a few times. The rearrangement joins TRBV12-3 or TRBV12-4 to TRBJ1-2; 8 nucleotides agree with TRBD1. This CDR3 has 15 residues. The ends lost 6 bases at V and 8 bases at J; junction bases unmatched: 14. DNA for the CDR3: TGTGCCAGCAGCTCTCGGACAGGGCCCTGGCGAGGCTACACCTTC. Translation gives CASSSRTGPWRGYTF.

This clonotype has a handful of counts. This chain joins TRBV7-9 and TRBJ2-1; TRBD2 matches 8 bases. Germline CDR1 and CDR2: SEHNR and FQNEAQ (reference sequence). V lost 5 bases and J lost 2; bases outside the gene matches: 5. The CDR3 sequence is 15 residues long. The CDR3 sequence is CASSPVAGTYNEQFF. For the CDR3, the DNA is TGTGCCAGCAGCCCAGTAGCGGGGACCTACAATGAGCAGTTCTTC.

This clonotype was seen only a few times. CDR3 DNA: TGTGCCAGCAGTTTAGTGGGCTGGGACGGGGATCAGCCCCAGCATTTT. This encodes CASSLVGWDGDQPQHF. The V gene is TRBV27, the J gene TRBJ1-5; tentatively, D is TRBD1 (5 bases). V gave up 2 bases and J gave up 5 bases, with 16 bases separating them. Germline V lookup: CDR1 MNHEY, CDR2 SMNVEV (reference sequence). This CDR3 has 16 residues.

Ten or more counts support this clonotype. The chain carries TRBV6-5 and TRBJ2-1, with D possibly TRBD2 on 5 matching bases. This CDR3 is built from 13 residues. V was clipped by 5 bases and J by 8 bases, with 13 bases between them. The germline CDR1 and CDR2 sequences are MNHEY and SVGAGI. CDR3 sequence: CASSILGSDEQFF. CDR3 DNA: TGTGCCAGCAGTATACTAGGGTCTGATGAGCAGTTCTTC.

The chain recombines TRBV5-6 with TRBJ1-5; 7 bases match TRBD1. The CDR3 runs 15 residues. The germline gives CDR1 SGHDT, CDR2 YYEEEE. V shed 3 bases and J 3 bases; nucleotides not matched to a gene: 6. Written as DNA, the CDR3 is TGTGCCAGCAGCTCAATTACAGGGGTCAATCAGCCCCAGCATTTT. This gives the protein CASSSITGVNQPQHF.

This clonotype has at least ten counts. J is TRBJ1-2 and V is TRBV7-2; D remains unclear. Germline assignment: CDR1 SGHTA and CDR2 FQGNSA. The length of the CDR3 is 13 residues. Trimming took off 4 bases at V and 4 bases at J, with 10 bases between the two ends. This CDR3 reads CASSYDTSYGYTF. CDR3 nucleotides: TGTGCCAGCAGCTACGACACAAGCTATGGCTACACCTTC.

The chain has TRBV6-2 or TRBV6-3 and TRBJ2-7; 11 nucleotides align to TRBD1. V shed 7 bases, J shed 4 bases, and the junction held 9 bases outside the gene matches. The CDR3 covers 15 residues. The germline CDR1 and CDR2 sequences are MNHEY and SVGEGT. The CDR3 DNA reads as TGTGCCAGCAACTACAATCGGGACAGGGGGTACGAGCAGTACGTC. Residues: CASNYNRDRGYEQYV.

The chain joins TRBV7-9 to TRBJ1-2, with D tentatively TRBD1 (6 bases). The CDR3 extends over 12 amino acids. Trimming cost V 5 bases and J 12 bases, with 16 bases left between them. Per germline, CDR1 SEHNR and CDR2 FQNEAQ (reference sequence). The CDR3 DNA reads TGTGCCAGCAGCCCCCCGGGACATCCTGACACCTTC. Protein product: CASSPPGHPDTF.

The chain carries TRBV6-1 and TRBJ1-6; 10 bases align to TRBD1. Germline CDR1 MNHNS, CDR2 SASEGT. This CDR3 has 15 residues. J lost 3 bases, V lost 9 bases, and 5 bases had no gene match. In DNA form, the CDR3 reads TGTGCCAGTAGAGACAGGGGGCTCTATAATTCACCCCTCCACTTT. Its protein is CASRDRGLYNSPLHF.

The gene calls are TRBV18 and TRBJ2-7; 7 bases align to TRBD1. The CDR3 has 13 residues. Unmatched junction bases numbered 5, after V lost 4 bases and J lost 5 bases. Per the germline V gene, CDR1 is KGHSH and CDR2 is LQKENI. The CDR3 DNA reads TGTGCCAGCTCACTGATCGACAGGGACGAGCAGTACTTC. Residues: CASSLIDRDEQYF.

The chain joins TRBV7-6 to TRBJ2-5; tentative D call: TRBD1 (5 bases). Germline CDR1 reads SGHVS; CDR2 reads FNYEAQ. The CDR3 loop spans 15 amino acids. Trimming shortened V by 5 bases and J by 3 bases, and 16 bases separated the two germline ends. In DNA form, the CDR3 reads TGTGCCAGCAGCCTCTTCGGGCAGGGCGAAGAGACCCAGTACTTC. It encodes CASSLFGQGEETQYF.

This sequence joins TRBV5-4 and TRBJ1-1; D is ambiguous. Germline loops: CDR1 SGHNT, CDR2 YYREEE (reference sequence). The CDR3 loop spans 15 amino acids. The V end lost 2 bases, the J end lost 0 bases, and 11 bases lay between the germline ends. CDR3 amino acids: CASSFNRVLNTEAFF. DNA for the CDR3: TGTGCCAGCAGCTTCAATCGAGTGTTGAACACTGAAGCTTTCTTT.